This T cell receptor beta chain was identified during a study of T cells in Graves' hyperthyroidism and ophthalmopathy. Study outcomes and limitations: Model output signaled ophthalmopathy a median around 6.9 months ahead of onset.

Stable Graves' hyperthyroidism meant no ophthalmopathy progression within 18 months. Lactation, pregnancy, other autoimmune disease or uncontrolled infection excluded patients. This clonotype was recorded once. Its antigen is still unknown. TCR beta CDR3 regions were amplified from RNA transcripts. A set of HTBI primers served as the primers for a first-round RT-PCR of the TCR CDR3. TCRdb analysed the multiplex PCR reads with MiXCR anew, one entry per CDR3 protein. The sample records 300,000 to 400,000 distinct CDR3 sequences, 20% to 25% being singletons. From germline, CDR1 is DFQATT and CDR2 SNEGSKA (reference sequence). The CDR3 length is 18 residues. With V trimmed by 4 bases and J by 4 bases, 19 bases remained unmatched.

This TCR was sampled from a woman in her forties or fifties with Graves' hyperthyroidism. The sequenced sample consisted of blood. V is TRBV20-1 and J is TRBJ2-1, with 7 bases fitting TRBD2. CDR3 in amino acids: CSATRGEPPYTSYNEQFF. The DNA of the CDR3 is TGCAGTGCTACCCGGGGGGAGCCGCCGTACACCTCTTACAATGAGCAGTTCTTC.